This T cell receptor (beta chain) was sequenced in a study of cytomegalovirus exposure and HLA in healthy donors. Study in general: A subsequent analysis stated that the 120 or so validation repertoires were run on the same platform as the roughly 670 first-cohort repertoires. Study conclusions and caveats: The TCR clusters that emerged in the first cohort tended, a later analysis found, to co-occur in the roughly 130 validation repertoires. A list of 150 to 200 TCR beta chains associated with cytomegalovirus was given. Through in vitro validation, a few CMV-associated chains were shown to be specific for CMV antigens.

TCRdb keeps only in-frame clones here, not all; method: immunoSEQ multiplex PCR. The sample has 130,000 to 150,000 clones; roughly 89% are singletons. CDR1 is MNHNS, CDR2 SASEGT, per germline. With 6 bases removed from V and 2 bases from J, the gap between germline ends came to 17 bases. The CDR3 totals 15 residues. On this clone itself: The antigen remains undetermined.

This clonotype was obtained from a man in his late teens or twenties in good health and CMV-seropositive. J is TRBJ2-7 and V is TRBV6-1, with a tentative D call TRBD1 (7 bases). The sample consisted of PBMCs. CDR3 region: CASRRDGQAPYEQYF. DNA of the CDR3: TGTGCCAGCAGGCGGGACGGACAGGCCCCCTACGAGCAGTACTTC.